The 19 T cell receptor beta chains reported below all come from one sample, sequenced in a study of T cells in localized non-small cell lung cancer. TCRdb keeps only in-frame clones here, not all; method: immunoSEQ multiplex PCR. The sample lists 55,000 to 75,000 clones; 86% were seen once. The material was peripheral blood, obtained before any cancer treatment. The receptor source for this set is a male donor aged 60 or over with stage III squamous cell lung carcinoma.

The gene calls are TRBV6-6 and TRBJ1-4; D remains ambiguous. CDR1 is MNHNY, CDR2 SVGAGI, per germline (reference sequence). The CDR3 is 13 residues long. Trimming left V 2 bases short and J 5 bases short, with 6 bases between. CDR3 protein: CASSYPPNEKLFF. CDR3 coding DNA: TGTGCCAGCAGTTACCCGCCCAATGAAAAACTGTTTTTT.

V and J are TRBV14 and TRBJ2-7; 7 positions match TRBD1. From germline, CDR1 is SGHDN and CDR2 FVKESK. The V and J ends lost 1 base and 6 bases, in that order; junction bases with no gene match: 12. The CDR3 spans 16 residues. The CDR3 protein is CASSQGLGQRGGEQYF. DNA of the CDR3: TGTGCCAGCAGCCAAGGGCTGGGACAGAGAGGCGGCGAGCAGTACTTC.

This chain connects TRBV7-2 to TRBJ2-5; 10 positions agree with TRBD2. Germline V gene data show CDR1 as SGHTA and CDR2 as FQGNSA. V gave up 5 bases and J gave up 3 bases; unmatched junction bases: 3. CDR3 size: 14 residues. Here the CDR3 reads CASSLGLAEETQYF. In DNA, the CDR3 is TGTGCCAGCAGCCTAGGACTAGCGGAAGAGACCCAGTACTTC.

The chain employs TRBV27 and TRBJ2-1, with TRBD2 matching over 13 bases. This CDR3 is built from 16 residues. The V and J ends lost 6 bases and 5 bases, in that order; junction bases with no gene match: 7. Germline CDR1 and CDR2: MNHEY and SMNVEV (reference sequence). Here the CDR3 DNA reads TGTGCCAGCAGCCTGAGACTAGCGGGGGGTAACAATGAGCAGTTCTTC. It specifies CASSLRLAGGNNEQFF.

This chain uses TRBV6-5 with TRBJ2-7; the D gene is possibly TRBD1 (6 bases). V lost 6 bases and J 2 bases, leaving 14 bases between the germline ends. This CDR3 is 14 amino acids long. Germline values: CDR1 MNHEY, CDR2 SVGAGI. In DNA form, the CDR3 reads TGTGCCAGCAGGCAGGGGACCCGCGCCTACGAGCAGTACGTC. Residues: CASRQGTRAYEQYV.

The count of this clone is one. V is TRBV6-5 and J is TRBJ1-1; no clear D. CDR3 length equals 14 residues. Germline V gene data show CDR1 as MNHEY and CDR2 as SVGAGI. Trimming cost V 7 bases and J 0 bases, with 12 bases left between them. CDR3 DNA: TGTGCCAGCACCCCGGGCCCGCTGAACACTGAAGCTTTCTTT. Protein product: CASTPGPLNTEAFF.

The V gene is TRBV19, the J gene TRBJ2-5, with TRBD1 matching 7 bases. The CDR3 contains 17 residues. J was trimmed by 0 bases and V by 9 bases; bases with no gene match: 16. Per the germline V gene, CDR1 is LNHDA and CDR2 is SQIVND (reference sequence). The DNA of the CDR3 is TGTGCCAGCAACCCAGGGGGTAGCGAGCCCTACCAAGAGACCCAGTACTTC. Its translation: CASNPGGSEPYQETQYF.

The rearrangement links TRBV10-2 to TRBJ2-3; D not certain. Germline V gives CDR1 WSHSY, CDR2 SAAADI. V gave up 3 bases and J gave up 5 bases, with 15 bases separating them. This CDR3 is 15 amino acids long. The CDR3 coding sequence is TGCGCCAGCAGTGACAGGTTGGGATTACAAGATACGCAGTATTTT. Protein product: CASSDRLGLQDTQYF.

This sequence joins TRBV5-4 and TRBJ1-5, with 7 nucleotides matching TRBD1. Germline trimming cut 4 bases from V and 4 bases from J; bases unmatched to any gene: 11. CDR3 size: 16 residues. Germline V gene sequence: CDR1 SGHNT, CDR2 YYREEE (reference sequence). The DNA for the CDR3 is TGTGCCAGCAGCCCGCAAACTACAGGGGCAAATCAGCCCCAGCATTTT. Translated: CASSPQTTGANQPQHF.

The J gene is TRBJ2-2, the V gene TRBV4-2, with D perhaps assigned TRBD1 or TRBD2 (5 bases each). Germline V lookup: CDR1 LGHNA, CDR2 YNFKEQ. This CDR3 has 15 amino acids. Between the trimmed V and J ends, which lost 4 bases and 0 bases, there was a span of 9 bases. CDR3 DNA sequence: TGTGCCAGCAGCCTCGAGGGGACGAACACCGGGGAGCTGTTTTTT. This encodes CASSLEGTNTGELFF.

CDR3 DNA sequence: TGCGCCAGCACCGTCCCGCGGGGGACTAGCACAGATACGCAGTATTTT. Its protein product is CASTVPRGTSTDTQYF. This sequence joins TRBV5-1 and TRBJ2-3, with TRBD2 matching over 7 bases. This CDR3 contains 16 residues. Trimming removed 6 bases from V and 0 bases from J; junction bases left unmatched: 10. Germline CDR1 reads SGHRS; CDR2 reads YFSETQ.

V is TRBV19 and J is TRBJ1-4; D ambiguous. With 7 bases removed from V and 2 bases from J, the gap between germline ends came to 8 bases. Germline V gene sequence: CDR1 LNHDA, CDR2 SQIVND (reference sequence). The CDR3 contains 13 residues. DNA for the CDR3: TGTGCCAGTACCATAGGCACTAATGAAAAACTGTTTTTT. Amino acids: CASTIGTNEKLFF.

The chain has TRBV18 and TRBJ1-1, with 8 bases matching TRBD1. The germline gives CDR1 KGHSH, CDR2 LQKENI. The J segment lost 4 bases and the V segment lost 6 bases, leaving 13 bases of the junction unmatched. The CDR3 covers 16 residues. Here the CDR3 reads CASSAQRGGTGTEAFF. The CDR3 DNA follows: TGTGCCAGCTCCGCCCAGAGGGGAGGGACAGGCACTGAAGCTTTCTTT.

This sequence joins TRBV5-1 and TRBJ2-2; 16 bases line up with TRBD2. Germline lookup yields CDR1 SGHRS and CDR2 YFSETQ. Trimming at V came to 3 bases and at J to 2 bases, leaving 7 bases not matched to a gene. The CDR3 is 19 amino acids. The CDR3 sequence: CASSSPGLAGGRNTGELFF. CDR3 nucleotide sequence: TGCGCCAGCAGCTCGCCGGGACTAGCGGGGGGGCGAAACACCGGGGAGCTGTTTTTT.

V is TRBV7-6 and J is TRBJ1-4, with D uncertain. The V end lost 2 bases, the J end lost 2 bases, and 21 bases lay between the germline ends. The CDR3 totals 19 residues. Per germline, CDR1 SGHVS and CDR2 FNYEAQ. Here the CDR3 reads CASSLIRDPPSRTNEKLFF. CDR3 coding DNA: TGTGCCAGCAGCTTAATTAGGGATCCCCCCTCGCGGACTAATGAAAAACTGTTTTTT. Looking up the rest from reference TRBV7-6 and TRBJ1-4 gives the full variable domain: GAGVSQSPRYKVTKRGQDVALRCDPISGHVSLYWYRQALGQGPEFLTYFNYEAQQDKSGLPNDRFSAERPEGSISTLTIQRTEQRDSAMYRCASSLIRDPPSRTNEKLFFGSGTQLSVL.

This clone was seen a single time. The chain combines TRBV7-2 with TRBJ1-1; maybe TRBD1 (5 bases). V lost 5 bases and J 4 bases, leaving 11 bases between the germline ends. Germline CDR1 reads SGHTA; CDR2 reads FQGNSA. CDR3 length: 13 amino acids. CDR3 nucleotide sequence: TGTGCCAGCAGCGCTTGGACATCCACTGAAGCTTTCTTT. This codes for CASSAWTSTEAFF. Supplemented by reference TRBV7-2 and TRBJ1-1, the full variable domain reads GAGVSQSPSNKVTEKGKDVELRCDPISGHTALYWYRQSLGQGLEFLIYFQGNSAPDKSGLPSDRFSAERTGGSVSTLTIQRTQQEDSAVYLCASSAWTSTEAFFGQGTRLTVV.

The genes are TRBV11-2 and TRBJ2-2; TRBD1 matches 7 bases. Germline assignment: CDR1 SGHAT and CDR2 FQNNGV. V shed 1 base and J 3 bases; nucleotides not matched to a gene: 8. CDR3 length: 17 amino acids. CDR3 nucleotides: TGTGCCAGCAGCTTAGCCCGGGACAGCACCCACACCGGGGAGCTGTTTTTT. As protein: CASSLARDSTHTGELFF.

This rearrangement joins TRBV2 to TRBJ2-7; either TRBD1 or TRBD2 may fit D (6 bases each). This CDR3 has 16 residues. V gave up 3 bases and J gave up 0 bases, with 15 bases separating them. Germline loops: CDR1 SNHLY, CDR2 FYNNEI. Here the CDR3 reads CASSESPGALSYEQYV. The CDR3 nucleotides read TGTGCCAGCAGTGAGTCGCCGGGGGCCCTCTCCTACGAGCAGTACGTC.

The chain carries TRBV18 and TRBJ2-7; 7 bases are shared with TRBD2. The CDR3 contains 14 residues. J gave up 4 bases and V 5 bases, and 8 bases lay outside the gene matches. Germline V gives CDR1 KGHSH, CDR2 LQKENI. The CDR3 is CASSSSGLKYEQYF. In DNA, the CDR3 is TGTGCCAGCTCATCATCGGGACTAAAATACGAGCAGTACTTC.